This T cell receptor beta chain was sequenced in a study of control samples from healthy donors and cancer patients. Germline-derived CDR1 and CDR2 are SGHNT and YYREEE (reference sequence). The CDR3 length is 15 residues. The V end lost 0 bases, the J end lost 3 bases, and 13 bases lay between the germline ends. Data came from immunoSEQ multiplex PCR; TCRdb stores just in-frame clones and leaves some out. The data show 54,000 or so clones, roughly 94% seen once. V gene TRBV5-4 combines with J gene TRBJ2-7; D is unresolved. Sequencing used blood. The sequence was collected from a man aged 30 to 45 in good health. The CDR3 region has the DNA TGTGCCAGCAGCTTGGCCCCCAGCAACTTCTACGAGCAGTACTTC. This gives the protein CASSLAPSNFYEQYF.